Below are 28 T cell receptor beta chains sequenced from a single sample in a study of post-analysis software for immune sequencing data. Findings and caveats of the study: The five TRBV segments detected at higher frequency in patients than in controls included TRBV5-6, TRBV5-1 and TRBV20-1.

No antigens are known for them. Researchers reported that TCR beta cDNA libraries carried unique molecular identifiers. TCRdb re-derived calls from the PCR reads in MiXCR, one entry per CDR3 protein. The sample shows approximately 770,000 distinct CDR3 sequences, 46% of them seen only once. Material: blood. Receptors originate from a girl between 5 and 17 years old with multiple sclerosis.

This clonotype was picked up a small number of times. CDR3 residues: CASSYLDSYNEQFF. The CDR3 DNA is TGTGCCAGCAGTTACCTAGACTCGTACAATGAGCAGTTCTTC. This chain connects TRBV6-5 to TRBJ2-1; D is uncertain. The CDR3 has 14 residues. Germline lookup yields CDR1 MNHEY and CDR2 SVGAGI. V dropped 2 bases and J dropped 4 bases, with 9 bases sitting between them.

J is TRBJ2-1 and V is TRBV6-5; 14 bases match TRBD2. This CDR3 contains 16 residues. Unmatched junction bases numbered 3, after V lost 5 bases and J lost 3 bases. Germline loops: CDR1 MNHEY, CDR2 SVGAGI. CDR3 bases: TGTGCCAGCAGTCAGACTAGCGGGAGGGACTACAATGAGCAGTTCTTC. This translates into CASSQTSGRDYNEQFF.

This clonotype came up many times. Here the CDR3 reads CASTQGSGSTDTQYF. The CDR3 coding sequence is TGCGCCAGCACCCAGGGTAGCGGGAGCACAGATACGCAGTATTTT. The chain links TRBV5-1 to TRBJ2-3; 7 nucleotides agree with TRBD2. J lost 0 bases, V lost 6 bases, and 7 bases had no gene match. The CDR3 length is 15 residues. CDR1 and CDR2 from the germline V gene are SGHRS and YFSETQ.

This clonotype was detected a few times. The chain has TRBV10-3 and TRBJ1-1; the D gene is possibly TRBD1 (5 bases). This CDR3 region has 13 residues. The ends were cut back, 6 bases at V and 5 bases at J, with 13 bases in the middle. CDR1 and CDR2 from the germline V gene are ENHRY and SYGVKD. CDR3 bases: TGTGCCATCAGACAATGGGAGGGGACTGAAGCTTTCTTT. Its protein product is CAIRQWEGTEAFF.

This clonotype was counted between two and nine times. V and J are TRBV5-1 and TRBJ2-7; TRBD1 matches 10 bases. Germline V gives CDR1 SGHRS, CDR2 YFSETQ. The CDR3 is 16 residues long. J gave up 3 bases and V 3 bases, and 9 bases lay outside the gene matches. CDR3 region: CASSYEGTGVRYEQYF. CDR3 DNA sequence: TGCGCCAGCAGCTACGAAGGGACAGGGGTTCGCTACGAGCAGTACTTC.

The rearrangement uses TRBV5-6 and TRBJ2-5; tentative D call: TRBD2 (6 bases). V was shortened by 6 bases and J by 9 bases, with 27 bases between the two germline ends. Germline V gene sequence: CDR1 SGHDT, CDR2 YYEEEE. The length of the CDR3 is 16 residues. CDR3 bases: TGTGCCAGCACCCAGACGGGAGTGGTATGGGGTATGGCCCAGTACTTC. Translating it yields CASTQTGVVWGMAQYF.

This clonotype was found a few times. The V and J genes are TRBV7-3 and TRBJ2-1, with D maybe TRBD2 (6 bases). The CDR3 sequence is 14 residues long. Between the trimmed V and J ends, which lost 5 bases and 4 bases, there was a span of 12 bases. Germline CDR1 reads SGHTA; CDR2 reads FQGTGA. The CDR3, as DNA: TGTGCCAGCAGCACCGGGACTGATTACAATGAGCAGTTCTTC. Its translation: CASSTGTDYNEQFF.

This clonotype came up a few times. The chain links TRBV10-3 to TRBJ2-5; D is ambiguous. The CDR3 loop spans 13 amino acids. Trimming took 0 bases from V and 5 from J, leaving 7 bases between them. Germline loops: CDR1 ENHRY, CDR2 SYGVKD. The CDR3 protein is CAISESKVETQYF. Here the CDR3 DNA reads TGTGCCATCAGTGAGTCGAAAGTTGAGACCCAGTACTTC.

This clonotype was detected a few times. The chain links TRBV6-2 or TRBV6-3 to TRBJ2-1, with D possibly called TRBD1 or TRBD2 (5 bases each). Germline V lookup: CDR1 MNHEY, CDR2 SVGEGT. Deletions cut 2 bases from V and 7 bases from J, with 18 bases between. The CDR3 length is 16 residues. DNA for the CDR3: TGTGCCAGCAGTTACCCCAGGGCAAAGCGCGGGAATGAGCAGTTCTTC. This sequence encodes CASSYPRAKRGNEQFF.

This chain uses TRBV20-1 with TRBJ2-5; tentatively, D is TRBD2 (5 bases). This CDR3 has 14 residues. The germline gives CDR1 DFQATT, CDR2 SNEGSKA (reference sequence). With 1 base removed from V and 2 bases from J, the gap between germline ends came to 11 bases. For the CDR3, the DNA is TGCAGTGCTAGAGGACCTAGCCGACAAGAGACCCAGTACTTC. It yields the protein CSARGPSRQETQYF.

The chain recombines TRBV9 with TRBJ2-5, with 10 bases that match TRBD1. The length of the CDR3 is 16 residues. V dropped 0 bases and J dropped 5; count of bases not matched to a gene: 7. Germline lookup yields CDR1 SGDLS and CDR2 YYNGEE. The CDR3 DNA reads as TGTGCCAGCAGCGTAGGGACAGGGGGAAAAAGGGAGACCCAGTACTTC. Its translation is CASSVGTGGKRETQYF.

With regard to this clonotype: A clone one base away is much larger, so this may be a read error. The rearrangement uses TRBV27 and TRBJ1-2; tentative D call: TRBD1 (6 bases). Germline V lookup: CDR1 MNHEY, CDR2 SMNVEV (reference sequence). V dropped 5 bases and J dropped 8 bases, with 15 bases sitting between them. This CDR3 is built from 13 residues. The CDR3 DNA sequence: TGTGCCAGCAGTCTACAGGGAGGAGAGGGCTACACCTTC. Its protein is CASSLQGGEGYTF.

This clonotype was counted only a few times. The genes are TRBV20-1 and TRBJ2-3; possible D gene TRBD1, 6 bases. Germline CDR1 is DFQATT and CDR2 is SNEGSKA (reference sequence). This CDR3 contains 12 residues. V was clipped by 0 bases and J by 12 bases, with 13 bases between them. CDR3 DNA: TGCAGTGCTAGAGAGACGGGGACAAATCAGTATTTT. It encodes CSARETGTNQYF.

This clonotype was found a few times. The rearrangement joins TRBV25-1 to TRBJ1-2; no clear D gene. The CDR3 length is 13 residues. With 4 bases removed from V and 8 bases from J, the gap between germline ends came to 14 bases. Germline values: CDR1 MGHDK, CDR2 SYGVNS. CDR3 in DNA: TGTGCCAGCAGTGGATGGACGGGAACGGGCTACACCTTC. Translation gives CASSGWTGTGYTF.

This clonotype was counted at least ten times. V gene TRBV7-2 combines with J gene TRBJ2-3; TRBD2 aligns across 7 bases. This CDR3 is 15 amino acids long. V shed 0 bases and J 0 bases; nucleotides not matched to a gene: 0. Germline V gene lookup returns CDR1 SGHTA and CDR2 FQGNSA. The CDR3 DNA sequence: TGTGCCAGCAGCTTAGCTAGCGGGAGCACAGATACGCAGTATTTT. It translates to CASSLASGSTDTQYF.

The V call is TRBV7-2, the J call TRBJ2-1; 7 nucleotides align to TRBD2. The V gene end was trimmed by 5 bases and the J gene end by 7 bases; junction bases not matched to a gene: 11. CDR3 length: 15 amino acids. From germline, CDR1 is SGHTA and CDR2 FQGNSA. CDR3: CASSQNGGVRNEQFF. CDR3 DNA: TGTGCCAGCAGCCAAAATGGGGGGGTGAGGAATGAGCAGTTCTTC.

The genes are TRBV20-1 and TRBJ2-7; no clear D gene. CDR1 and CDR2 (germline): DFQATT, SNEGSKA (reference sequence). The V end lost 3 bases, the J end lost 6 bases, and 6 bases lay between the germline ends. The CDR3 runs 10 residues. The CDR3 DNA reads TGCAGTGCTAGTCTGGGCGAGCAGTACTTC. This sequence encodes CSASLGEQYF.

This clonotype occurred a few times. The chain employs TRBV7-9 and TRBJ2-1; D call uncertain. CDR3 size: 13 residues. Deletions cut 3 bases from V and 4 bases from J, with 7 bases between. CDR1 and CDR2 from the germline V gene are SEHNR and FQNEAQ (reference sequence). CDR3 nucleotide sequence: TGTGCCAGCAGCTTGCAAAGATACAATGAGCAGTTCTTC. It codes for CASSLQRYNEQFF.

This clonotype occurred a few times. This chain connects TRBV29-1 to TRBJ1-1; unclear D gene. The germline CDR1 and CDR2 sequences are SQVTM and ANQGSEA. This CDR3 comprises 12 residues. V was trimmed by 2 bases and J by 7 bases, leaving 11 bases between them. The CDR3 DNA follows: TGCAGCGTTGAATGGCGGAGGAATGAAGCTTTCTTT. This encodes CSVEWRRNEAFF.

CDR3 nucleotides: TGTGCCAGCAGCCACCGGGACAGGGGGCGTCGGAACTATGGCTACACCTTC. Its translation: CASSHRDRGRRNYGYTF. The genes are TRBV7-9 and TRBJ1-2, with 12 positions matching TRBD1. CDR1 is SEHNR and CDR2 is FQNEAQ in the germline V gene (reference sequence). Unmatched junction bases numbered 9, after V lost 5 bases and J lost 2 bases. The CDR3 is 17 amino acids.

Worth noting for this clonotype: One junction end does not reproduce the germline sequence, and a read error may be involved. This chain connects TRBV20-1 to TRBJ2-1; 10 bases are a match to TRBD1. This CDR3 is 14 amino acids long. Germline V gives CDR1 DFQATT, CDR2 SNEGSKA (reference sequence). The CDR3 DNA reads TGCAGTGCACGGGACAGGGGCTCCCACAATGAGCAGTTCTTC. It yields the protein CSARDRGSHNEQFF.

This clonotype was recorded at least ten times. This rearrangement joins TRBV7-2 to TRBJ2-1; possibly TRBD2 for D (6 bases). Germline lookup yields CDR1 SGHTA and CDR2 FQGNSA. The CDR3 runs to 12 residues. Trimming left V 3 bases short and J 10 bases short, with 10 bases between. The CDR3 region has the DNA TGTGCCAGCAGCTTGCGGACTATCGAGCAGTTCTTC. It yields the protein CASSLRTIEQFF.

This rearrangement joins TRBV7-9 to TRBJ2-1, with unresolved D. Germline CDR1 reads SEHNR; CDR2 reads FQNEAQ (reference sequence). V was pared by 5 bases and J by 7 bases, with 18 bases between. The CDR3 consists of 15 residues. CDR3 region: CASSPSQGNANEQFF. Here the CDR3 DNA reads TGTGCCAGCAGCCCCTCACAAGGTAACGCTAATGAGCAGTTCTTC.

This clonotype was detected only a few times. The chain links TRBV9 to TRBJ2-3; TRBD2 matches at 9 bases. From germline, CDR1 is SGDLS and CDR2 YYNGEE. The J segment lost 0 bases and the V segment lost 0 bases, leaving 8 bases of the junction unmatched. The CDR3 has 18 residues. CDR3: CASSVAGASGKSTDTQYF. In DNA form, the CDR3 reads TGTGCCAGCAGCGTAGCAGGGGCTAGCGGGAAAAGCACAGATACGCAGTATTTT.

V gene TRBV12-3 or TRBV12-4 combines with J gene TRBJ2-3, with D maybe TRBD1 (5 bases). The CDR3 is 15 residues long. V shed 5 bases and J shed 5 bases, with 17 bases lying between them. The CDR3 reads CASSTDAGYIDTQYF. The CDR3 coding sequence is TGTGCCAGCAGTACGGACGCAGGGTATATAGATACGCAGTATTTT.

V is TRBV24-1 and J is TRBJ1-4; 8 positions agree with TRBD1. CDR1 and CDR2 from the germline V gene are KGHDR and SFDVKD. Trimming cost V 4 bases and J 8 bases; bases outside gene matches: 8. The CDR3 sequence is 15 residues long. CDR3 DNA: TGTGCCACCAGTGACTCTGACAGGGGTGGCGAAAAACTGTTTTTT. It yields the protein CATSDSDRGGEKLFF.

The J gene is TRBJ2-3, the V gene TRBV20-1; 9 nucleotides line up with TRBD2. V lost 0 bases to trimming and J lost 8 bases; unmatched junction nucleotides: 6. The CDR3 length is 14 residues. Germline loops: CDR1 DFQATT, CDR2 SNEGSKA (reference sequence). CDR3 loop: CSARDAAGGSTQYF. In DNA, the CDR3 is TGCAGTGCTAGAGATGCAGCGGGAGGCTCTACGCAGTATTTT.

This chain joins TRBV7-8 and TRBJ2-4; perhaps TRBD2 as D (6 bases). With the DNA end fitting TRBJ2-7 better, the J assignment may be wrong. The CDR3 is 15 amino acids. CDR1 is SGHVS, CDR2 FQNEAQ, per germline. CDR3 nucleotide sequence: TGTGCCAGCAGCTTAGAGTCGGGGAGGTTCTACGAGCAGTACTTC. This codes for CASSLESGRFYEQYF.